This record looks at one TCR beta chain sequence and its context. The source of the sample is a study of tumor T cells in aggressive B-cell lymphoma. Only in-frame clones appear in the TCRdb table, and some are missing; sequencing was by immunoSEQ multiplex PCR. The data show thousands of clones, 82% seen once. V lost 1 base and J 5 bases, leaving 11 bases between the germline ends. CDR3 size: 14 residues. From germline, CDR1 is LGHNA and CDR2 YNFKEQ. The rearrangement joins TRBV4-2 to TRBJ2-5; no clear D gene. The sequence derives from an adult with diffuse large B cell lymphoma. Material: tumor tissue. This chain's CDR3 is CASSQGLVGETQYF. The CDR3 nucleotides read TGTGCCAGCAGCCAAGGGCTAGTCGGGGAGACCCAGTACTTC.